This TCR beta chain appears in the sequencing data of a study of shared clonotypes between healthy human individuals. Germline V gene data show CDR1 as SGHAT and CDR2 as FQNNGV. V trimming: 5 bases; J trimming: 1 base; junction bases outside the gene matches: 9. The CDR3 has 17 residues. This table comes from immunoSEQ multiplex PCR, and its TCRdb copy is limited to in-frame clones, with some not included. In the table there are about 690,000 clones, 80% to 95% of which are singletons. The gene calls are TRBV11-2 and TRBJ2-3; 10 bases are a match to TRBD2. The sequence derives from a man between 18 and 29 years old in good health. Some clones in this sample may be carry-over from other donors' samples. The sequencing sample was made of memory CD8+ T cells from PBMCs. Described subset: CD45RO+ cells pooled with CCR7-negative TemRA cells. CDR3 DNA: TGTGCCAGCAGCCTTGGACTAGCGGAGACGCGCACAGATACGCAGTATTTT. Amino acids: CASSLGLAETRTDTQYF.